The 12 T cell receptor beta chains given below trace back to one sample, sequenced in a study of blood T cell repertoires in COVID-19. TCRdb's copy holds only in-frame clones and misses some; the assay was immunoSEQ multiplex PCR. The data hold around 80,000 clones, with more than 80% observed a single time. What was sequenced was peripheral blood. The receptors stem from a woman aged 80 or over with acute or convalescent COVID-19.

This chain uses TRBV28 with TRBJ1-4, with D unresolved. CDR3 size: 14 residues. Trimming took 6 bases from V and 0 from J, leaving 8 bases between them. The V gene's germline CDR1 is MDHEN and CDR2 SYDVKM. This chain's CDR3 is CASRPGTTNEKLFF. The CDR3 DNA is TGTGCCAGCAGGCCCGGGACAACTAATGAAAAACTGTTTTTT.

The chain couples TRBV12-3 or TRBV12-4 to TRBJ2-5; TRBD2 might be the D (6 bases). The V end lost 4 bases, the J end lost 2 bases, and 8 bases lay between the germline ends. This CDR3 contains 13 residues. In DNA form, the CDR3 reads TGTGCCAGCAGTTCGGGACTGCAAGAGACCCAGTACTTC. Its translation: CASSSGLQETQYF.

This chain joins TRBV7-9 and TRBJ2-6, with D perhaps matching TRBD1 (7 bases). The ends were cut back, 5 bases at V and 0 bases at J, with 14 bases in the middle. There are 17 residues in the CDR3. CDR1 is SEHNR and CDR2 is FQNEAQ in the germline V gene (reference sequence). The CDR3 loop reads CASSRQGGVSGANVLTF. CDR3 nucleotides: TGTGCCAGCAGCAGACAGGGAGGAGTCTCTGGGGCCAACGTCCTGACTTTC.

This clone was seen only a few times. This chain connects TRBV18 to TRBJ2-7; the D gene is possibly TRBD2 (5 bases). The CDR3 runs 13 residues. Germline V gene sequence: CDR1 KGHSH, CDR2 LQKENI. V was shortened by 5 bases and J by 2 bases, with 10 bases between the two germline ends. The CDR3 DNA sequence: TGTGCCAGCTCAGAGGGTTTCACCTACGAGCAGTACTTC. Translation: CASSEGFTYEQYF.

The chain couples TRBV5-1 to TRBJ1-1; D possibly corresponds to TRBD1 (5 bases). V lost 0 bases and J 1 base, leaving 10 bases between the germline ends. The CDR3 runs 15 residues. Germline lookup yields CDR1 SGHRS and CDR2 YFSETQ. CDR3 region: CASSLAAGRNTEAFF. For the CDR3, the DNA is TGCGCCAGCAGCTTGGCCGCAGGGCGGAACACTGAAGCTTTCTTT.

The chain carries TRBV12-5 and TRBJ2-2, with 9 nucleotides matching TRBD2. The junction had 7 bases not matched to a gene; V was cut back by 6 bases and J by 2 bases. The CDR3 length is 16 residues. CDR1 is LGHNT and CDR2 is FRNRAP in the germline V gene. This chain's CDR3 is CASGTGTSSNTGELFF. The CDR3 DNA reads as TGTGCTAGTGGCACCGGGACTAGCAGCAACACCGGGGAGCTGTTTTTT.

J is TRBJ1-5 and V is TRBV6-5; no reliable D call. V shed 3 bases and J shed 6 bases, with 9 bases lying between them. The CDR3 spans 13 residues. Per the germline V gene, CDR1 is MNHEY and CDR2 is SVGAGI. CDR3 sequence (DNA): TGTGCCAGCAGTTATTCGGGGAGTCAGCCCCAGCATTTT. Translated, it gives CASSYSGSQPQHF.

This clone was recorded a few times. The chain is built from TRBV2 and TRBJ2-5; D is possibly TRBD1 (6 bases). The V gene lost 6 bases and the J gene lost 4 bases, with 12 bases spanning the gap. Germline V gene data show CDR1 as SNHLY and CDR2 as FYNNEI. The CDR3 loop spans 13 amino acids. This CDR3 is CASSEGQSETQYF. As DNA, the CDR3 is TGTGCCAGCAGCGAGGGACAATCAGAGACCCAGTACTTC.

This chain uses TRBV7-3 with TRBJ2-5; TRBD1 might be the D (5 bases). In germline, CDR1 is SGHTA, CDR2 FQGTGA. V lost 1 base and J 2 bases, leaving 14 bases between the germline ends. CDR3 length equals 16 residues. The CDR3: CASSLRHRTPQETQYF. The CDR3 DNA reads as TGTGCCAGCAGCTTAAGGCACAGGACCCCTCAAGAGACCCAGTACTTC.

This chain joins TRBV2 and TRBJ2-3; D not resolved. Trimming took 8 bases from V and 4 from J, leaving 13 bases between them. CDR3 length: 13 amino acids. Germline CDR1 reads SNHLY; CDR2 reads FYNNEI. The CDR3 DNA sequence: TGTGCCAGCCTAGGATCCAGTGCAGATACGCAGTATTTT. This gives the protein CASLGSSADTQYF.

The chain employs TRBV3-1 (or the pseudogene TRBV3-2) and TRBJ1-6, with D possibly TRBD1 on 5 matching bases. Trimming pared 5 bases from V and 7 bases from J, leaving 21 bases between. From germline, CDR1 is LGHDT and CDR2 YNNKEL (reference sequence). The CDR3 consists of 17 residues. In DNA, the CDR3 is TGTGCCAGCAGCGGGACTTTTTCCATTGGGGGAAATTCACCCCTCCACTTT. Its protein product is CASSGTFSIGGNSPLHF.

A single count supports this clone. The chain couples TRBV6-5 to TRBJ1-1, with D possibly being TRBD1 (6 bases). V shed 5 bases and J shed 8 bases, with 15 bases lying between them. The CDR3 extends over 13 amino acids. Germline lookup yields CDR1 MNHEY and CDR2 SVGAGI. CDR3 nucleotide sequence: TGTGCCAGCAGTAAGCCTCTCAGGGGAGAAGCTTTCTTT. Translating it yields CASSKPLRGEAFF.